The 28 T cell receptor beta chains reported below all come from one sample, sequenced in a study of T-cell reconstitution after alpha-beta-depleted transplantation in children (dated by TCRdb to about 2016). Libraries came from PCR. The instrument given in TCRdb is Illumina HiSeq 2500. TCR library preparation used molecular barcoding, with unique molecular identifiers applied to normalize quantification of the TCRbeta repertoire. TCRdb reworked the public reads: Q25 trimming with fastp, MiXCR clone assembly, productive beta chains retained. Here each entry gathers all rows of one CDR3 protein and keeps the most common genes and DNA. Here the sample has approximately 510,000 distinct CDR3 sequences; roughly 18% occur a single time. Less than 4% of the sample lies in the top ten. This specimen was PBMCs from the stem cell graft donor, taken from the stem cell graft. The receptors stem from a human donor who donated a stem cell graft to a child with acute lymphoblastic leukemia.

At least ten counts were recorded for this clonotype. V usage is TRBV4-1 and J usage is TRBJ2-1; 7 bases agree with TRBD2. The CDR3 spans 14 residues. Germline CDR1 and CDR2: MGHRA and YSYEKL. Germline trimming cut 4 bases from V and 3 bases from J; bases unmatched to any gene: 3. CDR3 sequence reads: CASSRLAGYNEQFF. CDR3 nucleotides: TGCGCCAGCAGCCGTTTAGCGGGCTACAATGAGCAGTTCTTC.

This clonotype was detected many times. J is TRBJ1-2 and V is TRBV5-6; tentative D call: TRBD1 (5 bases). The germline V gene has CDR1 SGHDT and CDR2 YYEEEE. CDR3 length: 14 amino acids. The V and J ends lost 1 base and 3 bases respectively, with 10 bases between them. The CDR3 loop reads CASSLRQGDYGYTF. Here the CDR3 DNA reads TGTGCCAGCAGCTTGAGGCAGGGTGACTATGGCTACACCTTC.

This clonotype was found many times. For the CDR3, the DNA is TGTGCCAGCAGTTTATCACTAGCGAGACCTGAGCAGTTCTTC. Amino acid sequence: CASSLSLARPEQFF. This chain connects TRBV27 to TRBJ2-1; 7 bases fit TRBD2. V gave up 0 bases and J gave up 9 bases; unmatched junction bases: 5. CDR3 size: 14 residues. CDR1 and CDR2 from the germline V gene are MNHEY and SMNVEV (reference sequence).

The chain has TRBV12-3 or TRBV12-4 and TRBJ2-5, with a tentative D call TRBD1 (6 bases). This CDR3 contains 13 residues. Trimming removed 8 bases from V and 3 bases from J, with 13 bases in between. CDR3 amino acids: CASLQQGKETQYF. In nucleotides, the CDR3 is TGTGCCAGCCTACAACAGGGAAAAGAGACCCAGTACTTC.

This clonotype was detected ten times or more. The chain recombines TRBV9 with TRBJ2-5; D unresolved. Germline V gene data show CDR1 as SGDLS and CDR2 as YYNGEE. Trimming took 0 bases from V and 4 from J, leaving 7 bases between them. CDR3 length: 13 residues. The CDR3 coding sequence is TGTGCCAGCAGCGTAGGTTCGGGAGAGACCCAGTACTTC. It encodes CASSVGSGETQYF.

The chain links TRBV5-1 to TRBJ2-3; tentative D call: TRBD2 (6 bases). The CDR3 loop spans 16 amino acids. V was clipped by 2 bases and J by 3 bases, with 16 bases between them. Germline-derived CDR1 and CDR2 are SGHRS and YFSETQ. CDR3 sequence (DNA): TGCGCCAGCAGCTTCACGTCCGGGAGTAAAACAGATACGCAGTATTTT. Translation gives CASSFTSGSKTDTQYF. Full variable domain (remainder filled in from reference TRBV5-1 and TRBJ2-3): KAGVTQTPRYLIKTRGQQVTLSCSPISGHRSVSWYQQTPGQGLQFLFEYFSETQRNKGNFPGRFSGRQFSNSRSEMNVSTLELGDSALYLCASSFTSGSKTDTQYFGPGTRLTVL.

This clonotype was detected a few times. The CDR3 loop reads CSAPLTASTDTQYF. Written as DNA, the CDR3 is TGCAGTGCCCCCCTGACAGCCAGCACAGATACGCAGTATTTT. The chain joins TRBV20-1 to TRBJ2-3, with a weak D call TRBD1 (5 bases). CDR3 size: 14 residues. The germline V and J ends were trimmed by 6 bases and 0 bases, with 13 bases remaining between them. Germline values: CDR1 DFQATT, CDR2 SNEGSKA (reference sequence).

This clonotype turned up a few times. Here the CDR3 reads CASSDGTGGSDTQYF. CDR3 coding DNA: TGCGCCAGCAGCGACGGGACAGGGGGATCGGATACGCAGTATTTT. The rearrangement joins TRBV5-1 to TRBJ2-3, with 11 bases matching TRBD1. J was trimmed by 6 bases and V by 4 bases; bases with no gene match: 7. Germline CDR1 reads SGHRS; CDR2 reads YFSETQ. The length of the CDR3 is 15 residues.

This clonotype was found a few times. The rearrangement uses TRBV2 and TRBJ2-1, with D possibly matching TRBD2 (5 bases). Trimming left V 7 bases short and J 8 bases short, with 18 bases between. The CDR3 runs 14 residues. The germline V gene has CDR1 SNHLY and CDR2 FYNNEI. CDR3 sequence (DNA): TGTGCCAGCAAGGGTCGTAGGGAGTCGGATGAGCAGTTCTTC. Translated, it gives CASKGRRESDEQFF.

Here the CDR3 DNA reads TGCGCCAGCAGCTTGGGAGTCAGGGATCAGCCCCAGCATTTT. This translates into CASSLGVRDQPQHF. V usage is TRBV5-1 and J usage is TRBJ1-5; a possible D gene is TRBD1 (5 bases). V dropped 0 bases and J dropped 5 bases, with 9 bases sitting between them. Germline CDR1 and CDR2: SGHRS and YFSETQ. The length of the CDR3 is 14 residues.

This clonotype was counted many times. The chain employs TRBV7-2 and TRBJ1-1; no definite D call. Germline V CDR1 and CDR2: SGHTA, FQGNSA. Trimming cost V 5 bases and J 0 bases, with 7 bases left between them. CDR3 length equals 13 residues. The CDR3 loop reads CASSVTVNTEAFF. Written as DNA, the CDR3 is TGTGCCAGCAGCGTGACGGTGAACACTGAAGCTTTCTTT.

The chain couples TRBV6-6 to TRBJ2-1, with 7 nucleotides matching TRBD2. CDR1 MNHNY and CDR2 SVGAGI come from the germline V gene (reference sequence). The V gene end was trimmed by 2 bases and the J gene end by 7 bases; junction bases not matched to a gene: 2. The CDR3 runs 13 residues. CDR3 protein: CASSYTGGNEQFF. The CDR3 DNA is TGTGCCAGCAGTTACACCGGGGGGAATGAGCAGTTCTTC.

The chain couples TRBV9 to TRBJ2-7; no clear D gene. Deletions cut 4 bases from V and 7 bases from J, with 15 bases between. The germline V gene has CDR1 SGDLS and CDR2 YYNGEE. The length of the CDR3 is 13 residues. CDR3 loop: CASSSENTEEQYF. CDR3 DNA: TGTGCCAGCAGCTCCGAAAATACCGAGGAGCAGTACTTC.

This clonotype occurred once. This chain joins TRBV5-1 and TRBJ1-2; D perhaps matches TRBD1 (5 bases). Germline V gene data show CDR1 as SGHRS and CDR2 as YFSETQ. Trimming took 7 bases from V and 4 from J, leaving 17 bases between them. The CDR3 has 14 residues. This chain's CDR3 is CASGERGSPYGYTF. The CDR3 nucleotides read TGCGCCAGCGGAGAACGGGGCAGTCCCTATGGCTACACCTTC.

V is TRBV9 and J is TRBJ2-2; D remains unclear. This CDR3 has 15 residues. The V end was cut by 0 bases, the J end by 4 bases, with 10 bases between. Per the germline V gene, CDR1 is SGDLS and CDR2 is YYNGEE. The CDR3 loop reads CASSVGVSPTGELFF. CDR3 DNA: TGTGCCAGCAGCGTAGGGGTTAGTCCCACCGGGGAGCTGTTTTTT.

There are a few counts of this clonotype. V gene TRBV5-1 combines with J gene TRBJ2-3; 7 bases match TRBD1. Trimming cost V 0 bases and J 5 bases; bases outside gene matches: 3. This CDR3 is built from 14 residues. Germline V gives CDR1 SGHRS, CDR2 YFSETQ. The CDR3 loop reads CASSLARGQDTQYF. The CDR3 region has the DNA TGCGCCAGCAGCTTGGCTAGGGGGCAAGATACGCAGTATTTT.

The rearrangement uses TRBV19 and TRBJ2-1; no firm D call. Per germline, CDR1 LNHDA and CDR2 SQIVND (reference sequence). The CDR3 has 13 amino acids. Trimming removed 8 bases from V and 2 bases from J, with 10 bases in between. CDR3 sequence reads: CASGSSAYNEQFF. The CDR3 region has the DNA TGTGCCAGTGGATCAAGTGCCTACAATGAGCAGTTCTTC.

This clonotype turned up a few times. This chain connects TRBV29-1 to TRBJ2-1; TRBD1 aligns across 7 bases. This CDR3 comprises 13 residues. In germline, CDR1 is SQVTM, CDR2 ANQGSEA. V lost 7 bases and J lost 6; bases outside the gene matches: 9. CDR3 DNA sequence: TGCAGCGCAGACAGGGTTAAAGGCAATGAGCAGTTCTTC. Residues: CSADRVKGNEQFF.

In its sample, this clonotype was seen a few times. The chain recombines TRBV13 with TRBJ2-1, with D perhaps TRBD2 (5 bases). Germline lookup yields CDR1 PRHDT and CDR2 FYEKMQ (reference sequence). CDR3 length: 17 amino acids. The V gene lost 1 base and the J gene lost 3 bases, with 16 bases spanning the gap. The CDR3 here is CASSLVPRAGIYNEQFF. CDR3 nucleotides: TGTGCCAGCAGCTTAGTCCCCCGGGCGGGTATCTACAATGAGCAGTTCTTC.

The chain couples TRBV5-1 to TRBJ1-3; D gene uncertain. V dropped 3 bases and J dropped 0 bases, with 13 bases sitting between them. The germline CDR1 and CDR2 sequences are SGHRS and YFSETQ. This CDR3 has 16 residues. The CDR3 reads CASSSRGRGSGNTIYF. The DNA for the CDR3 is TGCGCCAGCAGCTCTCGAGGACGGGGCTCTGGAAACACCATATATTTT.

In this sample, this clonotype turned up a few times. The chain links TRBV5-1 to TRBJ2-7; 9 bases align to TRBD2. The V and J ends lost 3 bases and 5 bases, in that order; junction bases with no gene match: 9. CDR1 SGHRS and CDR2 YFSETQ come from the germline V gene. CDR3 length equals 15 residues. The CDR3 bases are TGCGCCAGCAGCTACGTAGCGGGAGCTCTCCACGAGCAGTACTTC. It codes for CASSYVAGALHEQYF.

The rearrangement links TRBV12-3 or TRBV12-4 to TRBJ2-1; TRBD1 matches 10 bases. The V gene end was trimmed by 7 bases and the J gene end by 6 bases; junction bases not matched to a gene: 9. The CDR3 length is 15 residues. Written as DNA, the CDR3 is TGTGCCAGCAATCGACAGGGGGCGCCCCGCAATGAGCAGTTCTTC. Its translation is CASNRQGAPRNEQFF.

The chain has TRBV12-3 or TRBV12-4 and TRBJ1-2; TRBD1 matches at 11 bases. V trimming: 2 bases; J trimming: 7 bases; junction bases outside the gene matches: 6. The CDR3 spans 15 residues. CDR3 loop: CASSLRTGGRGGYTF. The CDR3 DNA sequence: TGTGCCAGCAGTTTAAGGACAGGGGGCCGCGGTGGCTACACCTTC.

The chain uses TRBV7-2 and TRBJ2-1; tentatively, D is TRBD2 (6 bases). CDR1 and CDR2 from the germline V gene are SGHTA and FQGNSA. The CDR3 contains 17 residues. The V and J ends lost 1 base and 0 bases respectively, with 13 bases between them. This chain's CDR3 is CASSLVAAGSSYNEQFF. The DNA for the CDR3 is TGTGCCAGCAGCTTAGTAGCGGCCGGGAGCTCCTACAATGAGCAGTTCTTC.

CDR3 DNA: TGCAGCGTGACGCAGGGATACACCGGGGAGCTGTTTTTT. Its protein product is CSVTQGYTGELFF. The chain combines TRBV29-1 with TRBJ2-2; D is perhaps TRBD1 (5 bases). Trimming left V 6 bases short and J 3 bases short, with 11 bases between. Germline V gene data show CDR1 as SQVTM and CDR2 as ANQGSEA. The length of the CDR3 is 13 residues.

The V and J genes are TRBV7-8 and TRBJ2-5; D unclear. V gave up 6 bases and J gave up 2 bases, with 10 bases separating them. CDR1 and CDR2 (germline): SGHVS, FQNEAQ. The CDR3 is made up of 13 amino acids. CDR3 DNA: TGTGCCAGCAGGCAACTGGCTCAAGAGACCCAGTACTTC. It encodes CASRQLAQETQYF.

CDR3 sequence (DNA): TGTGCCAGCAGCTTGCTCCCCACGGGACTAGCGGGAAGTCGGTCCTACAATGAGCAGTTCTTC. Residues: CASSLLPTGLAGSRSYNEQFF. The J gene is TRBJ2-1, the V gene TRBV11-2; the match to TRBD2 covers 13 bases. The V segment lost 3 bases and the J segment 1 base; nucleotides outside the gene matches: 15. Germline V gene sequence: CDR1 SGHAT, CDR2 FQNNGV. The CDR3 totals 21 residues. Looking up the rest from reference TRBV11-2 and TRBJ2-1 gives the full variable domain: EAGVAQSPRYKIIEKRQSVAFWCNPISGHATLYWYQQILGQGPKLLIQFQNNGVVDDSQLPKDRFSAERLKGVDSTLKIQPAKLEDSAVYLCASSLLPTGLAGSRSYNEQFFGPGTRLTVL.

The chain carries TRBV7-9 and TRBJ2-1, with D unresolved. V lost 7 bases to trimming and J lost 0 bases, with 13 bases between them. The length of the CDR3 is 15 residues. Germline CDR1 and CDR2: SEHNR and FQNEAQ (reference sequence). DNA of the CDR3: TGTGCCAGCATCAATATTAAGGGCTCCTACAATGAGCAGTTCTTC. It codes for CASINIKGSYNEQFF.